These 10 T cell receptor beta chains were sequenced from one sample in a study of T cells expressing NK-cell markers. Reprocessing the 5' RACE reads, TCRdb reports a single entry for every CDR3 protein and omits DNA. In total, the table holds some 150,000 distinct CDR3 sequences. The sequencing sample was made of blood T cells: a sorted CD56 or NKG2C T cell subset, CD4+ or CD8+ T cells, or bulk PBMC T cells (not recorded which). All receptors come from a man between 18 and 29 years old in good health.

This rearrangement joins TRBV29-1 to TRBJ2-7. This CDR3 is 14 amino acids long. CDR1 SQVTM and CDR2 ANQGSEA come from the germline V gene. CDR3 sequence: CSVEGGMLGYEQYF.

The chain is built from TRBV6-1 and TRBJ1-2. CDR3 length equals 13 residues. Germline V gene sequence: CDR1 MNHNS, CDR2 SASEGT. The CDR3 region is CASSIRDFGGYTF.

The chain couples TRBV4-1 to TRBJ2-2; TCRdb picks TRBD1, but there is no DNA to check that call. The CDR3 is 12 residues long. Germline loops: CDR1 MGHRA, CDR2 YSYEKL. The CDR3 here is CASWGGTGELFF.

J is TRBJ1-3 and V is TRBV12-3 or TRBV12-4; TCRdb returns TRBD1, unconfirmable since there is no DNA. CDR3 size: 18 residues. The CDR3 protein is CASSDGTPDPLSGNTIYF.

The V and J genes are TRBV12-3 or TRBV12-4 and TRBJ2-1; TCRdb reports TRBD1, a call that lacks DNA to check it against. This CDR3 comprises 17 residues. The CDR3 is CASSPRWVGDGYNEQFF.

V gene TRBV12-3 or TRBV12-4 combines with J gene TRBJ2-1. The CDR3 is 16 residues long. Here the CDR3 reads CASSSKWEGPYNEQFF.

The genes are TRBV7-9 and TRBJ2-7; the D gene TCRdb calls, TRBD1, cannot be checked with no DNA. Germline CDR1 reads SEHNR; CDR2 reads FQNEAQ (reference sequence). The CDR3 extends over 15 amino acids. CDR3 sequence reads: CASSSSDRGIYEQYF.

J is TRBJ1-1 and V is TRBV29-1; the TCRdb call, TRBD1, lacks DNA for checking. The CDR3 runs to 15 residues. CDR1 SQVTM and CDR2 ANQGSEA come from the germline V gene. The CDR3 spells CSVENVGQGGTEAFF.

V and J are TRBV27 and TRBJ2-1; no DNA is available, so the TRBD1 call from TCRdb remains unchecked. Germline V CDR1 and CDR2: MNHEY, SMNVEV (reference sequence). The CDR3 totals 14 residues. The CDR3: CASSPRTVNNEQFF.

The genes are TRBV27 and TRBJ2-1; lacking DNA, the TRBD2 call made by TCRdb goes unchecked. CDR1 MNHEY and CDR2 SMNVEV come from the germline V gene (reference sequence). The CDR3 sequence is 15 residues long. The CDR3 is CASSPGTSGDNEQFF.